These 31 T cell receptor beta chains originate from one sample sequenced in a study of blood T cell repertoires in COVID-19 (dated by TCRdb to the early 2020s). The method behind the library was the immunoSEQ multiplex PCR assay. This immuneACCESS table, as held by TCRdb, lists in-frame sequences with V and J called but not all clones. Of the missing ones, under half trace to an unresolved V gene in checked studies; the others have no known cause. This sample comprises 80,000 to 100,000 clones, approximately 89% of them detected only once. Clones ranked in the top ten supply around a tenth of the sample. The specimen was peripheral blood. The receptors were sampled from a man aged 50 or older with acute or convalescent COVID-19.

The V and J genes are TRBV15 and TRBJ2-7, with 12 nucleotides matching TRBD2. This CDR3 spans 13 amino acids. Germline lookup yields CDR1 LNHNV and CDR2 YYDKDF (reference sequence). V shed 9 bases, J shed 4 bases, and the junction held 4 bases outside the gene matches. CDR3 nucleotide sequence: TGTGCCACGGCGACTAGCGGGAGTTACGAGCAGTACTTC. It translates to CATATSGSYEQYF.

The CDR3 reads CASSLLVPGNQPQHF. CDR3 DNA: TGTGCCAGCAGTTTATTAGTGCCCGGGAATCAGCCCCAGCATTTT. The rearrangement joins TRBV28 to TRBJ1-5; no firm D call. The length of the CDR3 is 15 residues. Germline values: CDR1 MDHEN, CDR2 SYDVKM. The V end lost 1 base, the J end lost 4 bases, and 11 bases lay between the germline ends.

In DNA, the CDR3 is TGTGCCAGCAGTGAAGCGGCCAGGGGATCCTATGGCTACACCTTC. Its protein product is CASSEAARGSYGYTF. The chain carries TRBV6-1 and TRBJ1-2; D is possibly TRBD1 (6 bases). The germline V gene has CDR1 MNHNS and CDR2 SASEGT. Trimming removed 0 bases from V and 4 bases from J, with 12 bases in between. This CDR3 spans 15 amino acids.

With respect to this clone: The CDR3 does not end in the conserved phenylalanine or tryptophan, so this is likely a read error. The limits of the CDR3 on the DNA are not certain, so only TCRdb's listed CDR3 is given. This rearrangement joins TRBV10-1 to TRBJ2-7; the table calls TRBD2, which could not be checked here. Germline loops: CDR1 WNHNN, CDR2 SYGVQD (reference sequence). The CDR3 length is 11 residues, termini included. CDR3 in amino acids: CASSDGGGPRL.

The gene calls are TRBV7-8 and TRBJ2-1, with TRBD2 matching over 8 bases. CDR1 and CDR2 (germline): SGHVS, FQNEAQ. V shed 2 bases, J shed 10 bases, and the junction held 7 bases outside the gene matches. The CDR3 sequence is 14 residues long. CDR3 DNA: TGTGCCAGCAGCTTAACGGGAGGGCCCCGGGAGCAGTTCTTC. This encodes CASSLTGGPREQFF.

V gene TRBV6-5 combines with J gene TRBJ2-2; maybe TRBD2 (6 bases). V was clipped by 6 bases and J by 9 bases, with 14 bases between them. Germline-derived CDR1 and CDR2 are MNHEY and SVGAGI. This CDR3 has 13 amino acids. CDR3 in DNA: TGTGCCAGCAGCCCGAGGAGGGGCTGGGAGCTGTTTTTT. This encodes CASSPRRGWELFF.

V is TRBV4-1 and J is TRBJ1-3; D is possibly TRBD1 (6 bases). Germline CDR1 reads MGHRA; CDR2 reads YSYEKL. The CDR3 has 16 amino acids. V was cut by 0 bases and J by 0 bases, with 9 bases left in between. The CDR3 loop is CASSQDRGGSGNTIYF. The CDR3, as DNA: TGCGCCAGCAGCCAAGATCGAGGGGGCTCTGGAAACACCATATATTTT.

The chain links TRBV28 to TRBJ1-5; D is uncertain. Trimming took off 3 bases at V and 5 bases at J, with 8 bases between the two ends. Germline CDR1 MDHEN, CDR2 SYDVKM. The CDR3 length is 13 residues. The CDR3 sequence is CASSLLPDQPQHF. The CDR3 nucleotides read TGTGCCAGCAGTTTGCTGCCAGATCAGCCCCAGCATTTT.

The rearrangement joins TRBV15 to TRBJ2-7; weak D call: TRBD2 (5 bases). The CDR3 contains 15 residues. V shed 5 bases and J shed 3 bases, with 17 bases lying between them. Germline values: CDR1 LNHNV, CDR2 YYDKDF (reference sequence). CDR3 protein: CATSDASEGNYEQYF. Written as DNA, the CDR3 is TGTGCCACCAGCGACGCTAGTGAGGGAAACTACGAGCAGTACTTC.

This clone came up a few times. V gene TRBV7-8 combines with J gene TRBJ2-7; TRBD1 agrees at 7 bases. CDR1 and CDR2 (germline): SGHVS, FQNEAQ. This CDR3 is 20 amino acids long. J was trimmed by 3 bases and V by 0 bases; bases with no gene match: 20. Here the CDR3 reads CASSLAPGQAAFPGLYEQYF. The CDR3 nucleotides read TGTGCCAGCAGCTTAGCGCCAGGACAGGCTGCGTTCCCGGGGCTCTACGAGCAGTACTTC.

The rearrangement links TRBV10-3 to TRBJ1-1, with 8 bases matching TRBD1. V was clipped by 6 bases and J by 5 bases; unmatched bases: 5. Germline assignment: CDR1 ENHRY and CDR2 SYGVKD. The CDR3 is 13 amino acids. CDR3 sequence: CAIRDRVETEAFF. CDR3 nucleotides: TGTGCCATCAGGGACAGGGTAGAAACTGAAGCTTTCTTT.

CDR3 coding DNA: TGTGCCAGCAGCCCAGGACAGGGGGCCTACGAGCAGTACTTC. Translated: CASSPGQGAYEQYF. The V gene is TRBV5-4, the J gene TRBJ2-7; 10 nucleotides match TRBD1. V lost 4 bases to trimming and J lost 2 bases; unmatched junction nucleotides: 3. This CDR3 is 14 amino acids long. CDR1 and CDR2 (germline): SGHNT, YYREEE (reference sequence).

The gene calls are TRBV19 and TRBJ2-2; the match to TRBD2 covers 9 bases. This CDR3 is built from 15 residues. The germline CDR1 and CDR2 sequences are LNHDA and SQIVND (reference sequence). The junction had 8 bases not matched to a gene; V was cut back by 7 bases and J by 5 bases. CDR3 sequence (DNA): TGTGCCAGTATCGGGGCTAGCGGGATAACCGGGGAGCTGTTTTTT. The encoded protein is CASIGASGITGELFF.

The rearrangement uses TRBV29-1 and TRBJ1-2, with TRBD1 matching over 9 bases. V trimming: 2 bases; J trimming: 4 bases; junction bases outside the gene matches: 2. Germline V CDR1 and CDR2: SQVTM, ANQGSEA. The CDR3 has 13 amino acids. The CDR3 loop reads CSVEKQGAYGYTF. The CDR3 region has the DNA TGCAGCGTTGAAAAACAGGGGGCCTATGGCTACACCTTC. Complete variable domain (other parts from reference TRBV29-1 and TRBJ1-2): SAVISQKPSRDICQRGTSLTIQCQVDSQVTMMFWYRQQPGQSLTLIATANQGSEATYESGFVIDKFPISRPNLTFSTLTVSNMSPEDSSIYLCSVEKQGAYGYTFGSGTRLTVV.

This chain joins TRBV14 and TRBJ2-1; 10 bases fit TRBD1. This CDR3 spans 15 amino acids. Germline loops: CDR1 SGHDN, CDR2 FVKESK. Trimming removed 3 bases from V and 7 bases from J; junction bases left unmatched: 6. CDR3: CASSQGTGVENEQFF. The CDR3 coding sequence is TGTGCCAGCAGCCAGGGGACAGGGGTTGAAAATGAGCAGTTCTTC.

The chain employs TRBV5-3 and TRBJ1-2, with D unclear. TRBV5-3 is treated as an ORF (open reading frame) with a function not yet certain. With 6 bases removed from V and 6 bases from J, the gap between germline ends came to 6 bases. The CDR3 runs 10 residues. In DNA form, the CDR3 reads TGTGCCAGAACCCAGGATGGCTACACCTTC. This codes for CARTQDGYTF.

The gene calls are TRBV5-1 and TRBJ1-2; 9 positions agree with TRBD1. The ends lost 4 bases at V and 3 bases at J; junction bases unmatched: 13. The germline V gene has CDR1 SGHRS and CDR2 YFSETQ. This CDR3 spans 17 amino acids. CDR3 nucleotide sequence: TGCGCCAGCAGCCAAACTCTGGGACAGGGAAAGGACTATGGCTACACCTTC. It specifies CASSQTLGQGKDYGYTF.

V is TRBV2 and J is TRBJ1-1, with 7 bases aligning to TRBD1. Germline-derived CDR1 and CDR2 are SNHLY and FYNNEI. Trimming removed 2 bases from V and 7 bases from J; junction bases left unmatched: 13. The CDR3 contains 16 residues. The CDR3 DNA reads TGTGCCAGCAGTGAACCGCCCGGAGGACAGGCTCTTGAAGCTTTCTTT. Its protein is CASSEPPGGQALEAFF. Full variable domain (missing parts from reference TRBV2 and TRBJ1-1): EPEVTQTPSHQVTQMGQEVILRCVPISNHLYFYWYRQILGQKVEFLVSFYNNEISEKSEIFDDQFSVERPDGSNFTLKIRSTKLEDSAMYFCASSEPPGGQALEAFFGQGTRLTVV.

The chain is built from TRBV7-9 and TRBJ2-1, with a tentative D call TRBD1 (6 bases). This CDR3 contains 19 residues. Germline-derived CDR1 and CDR2 are SEHNR and FQNEAQ (reference sequence). The germline V and J ends were trimmed by 4 bases and 4 bases, with 26 bases remaining between them. CDR3 sequence reads: CASSSPYRARDPRYNEQFF. In nucleotides, the CDR3 is TGTGCCAGCAGCTCTCCCTACAGGGCTCGAGACCCCAGATACAATGAGCAGTTCTTC. Complete variable domain (other parts from reference TRBV7-9 and TRBJ2-1): DTGVSQNPRHKITKRGQNVTFRCDPISEHNRLYWYRQTLGQGPEFLTYFQNEAQLEKSRLLSDRFSAERPKGSFSTLEIQRTEQGDSAMYLCASSSPYRARDPRYNEQFFGPGTRLTVL.

V and J are TRBV2 and TRBJ2-1, with a weak D call TRBD2 (5 bases). The CDR3 covers 16 residues. Germline CDR1 SNHLY, CDR2 FYNNEI. V was pared by 5 bases and J by 2 bases, with 16 bases between. CDR3 loop: CASSPTLGMTYNEQFF. In DNA form, the CDR3 reads TGTGCCAGCAGTCCAACCCTCGGGATGACCTACAATGAGCAGTTCTTC.

The V call is TRBV7-6, the J call TRBJ1-4; D ambiguous. The CDR3 is made up of 19 amino acids. V shed 2 bases and J shed 3 bases, with 22 bases lying between them. Germline loops: CDR1 SGHVS, CDR2 FNYEAQ. CDR3 DNA: TGTGCCAGCAGCTTATCGTTTCGGAGGCTCCGAGACTCTAATGAAAAACTGTTTTTT. This translates into CASSLSFRRLRDSNEKLFF. Full variable domain (rest looked up from reference TRBV7-6 and TRBJ1-4): GAGVSQSPRYKVTKRGQDVALRCDPISGHVSLYWYRQALGQGPEFLTYFNYEAQQDKSGLPNDRFSAERPEGSISTLTIQRTEQRDSAMYRCASSLSFRRLRDSNEKLFFGSGTQLSVL.

This chain uses TRBV19 with TRBJ2-1; 12 bases are a match to TRBD2. V lost 3 bases, J lost 13 bases, and 7 bases stayed unmatched. Germline loops: CDR1 LNHDA, CDR2 SQIVND (reference sequence). The CDR3 has 14 residues. The CDR3 sequence is CASSIAQLAGGQFF. The CDR3 DNA sequence: TGTGCCAGTAGTATCGCCCAACTAGCGGGAGGTCAGTTCTTC. The whole variable domain, remainder taken from reference TRBV19 and TRBJ2-1, is DGGITQSPKYLFRKEGQNVTLSCEQNLNHDAMYWYRQDPGQGLRLIYYSQIVNDFQKGDIAEGYSVSREKKESFPLTVTSAQKNPTAFYLCASSIAQLAGGQFFGPGTRLTVL.

The gene calls are TRBV4-2 and TRBJ2-2; the match to TRBD2 covers 7 bases. The CDR3 sequence is 16 residues long. Unmatched junction bases numbered 2, after V lost 0 bases and J lost 1 base. Germline V gene data show CDR1 as LGHNA and CDR2 as YNFKEQ. The CDR3 nucleotides are TGTGCCAGCAGCCAAGACAAGCGGGGGAACACCGGGGAGCTGTTTTTT. Its translation is CASSQDKRGNTGELFF.

The CDR3 here is CASSSRSGVETQYF. CDR3 nucleotide sequence: TGTGCCAGCAGCTCACGGAGCGGGGTAGAGACCCAGTACTTC. The genes are TRBV5-4 and TRBJ2-5, with TRBD2 identical over 7 bases. Trimming cost V 3 bases and J 4 bases; bases outside gene matches: 6. The CDR3 extends over 14 amino acids. Looked up from germline, CDR1 is SGHNT and CDR2 is YYREEE (reference sequence). The whole variable domain, remainder taken from reference TRBV5-4 and TRBJ2-5, is ETGVTQSPTHLIKTRGQQVTLRCSSQSGHNTVSWYQQALGQGPQFIFQYYREEENGRGNFPPRFSGLQFPNYSSELNVNALELDDSALYLCASSSRSGVETQYFGPGTRLLVL.

This rearrangement joins TRBV10-1 to TRBJ2-3; the match to TRBD1 covers 10 bases. The CDR3 runs 13 residues. Germline lookup yields CDR1 WNHNN and CDR2 SYGVQD (reference sequence). V shed 6 bases and J 3 bases; nucleotides not matched to a gene: 0. CDR3 DNA sequence: TGCGCCAGCAGGGGACAGGGGACAGATACGCAGTATTTT. Amino acids: CASRGQGTDTQYF.

J is TRBJ2-7 and V is TRBV3-1 (or the pseudogene TRBV3-2); 7 nucleotides agree with TRBD2. The CDR3 is 14 amino acids. Trimming removed 4 bases from V and 4 bases from J; junction bases left unmatched: 7. Germline CDR1 LGHDT, CDR2 YNNKEL (reference sequence). The CDR3: CASSPSGLKYEQYF. The CDR3 nucleotides are TGTGCCAGCAGCCCTAGCGGTCTAAAGTACGAGCAGTACTTC.

V usage is TRBV18 and J usage is TRBJ1-6, with D perhaps TRBD1 (6 bases). The CDR3 has 15 residues. Germline V CDR1 and CDR2: KGHSH, LQKENI. V lost 3 bases to trimming and J lost 6 bases, with 12 bases between them. CDR3 sequence reads: CASSPGQGFNSPLHF. CDR3 DNA: TGTGCCAGCTCACCGGGGCAGGGGTTTAATTCACCCCTCCACTTT.

The CDR3 here is CASSIAGGRTDTQYF. Written as DNA, the CDR3 is TGTGCCAGCAGTATAGCGGGAGGGCGCACAGATACGCAGTATTTT. The rearrangement links TRBV7-6 to TRBJ2-3, with 11 bases fitting TRBD2. Losses at the gene ends were 6 bases for V and 1 base for J; bases not matched to a gene: 3. Germline CDR1 reads SGHVS; CDR2 reads FNYEAQ. The CDR3 is 15 amino acids.

This clone was seen only a few times. V is TRBV29-1 and J is TRBJ2-7; tentatively, D is TRBD2 (6 bases). Germline V gene data show CDR1 as SQVTM and CDR2 as ANQGSEA. The CDR3 sequence is 11 residues long. Trimming shortened V by 7 bases and J by 1 base, and 8 bases separated the two germline ends. In DNA form, the CDR3 reads TGCAGCGCTGGGACTTCCTACGAGCAGTACTTC. It is translated as CSAGTSYEQYF.

This clone was observed a single time. The rearrangement uses TRBV11-3 and TRBJ1-1; 8 bases match TRBD1. The CDR3 spans 14 residues. Germline CDR1 reads SGHNT; CDR2 reads YENEEA. J was trimmed by 7 bases and V by 1 base; bases with no gene match: 5. The CDR3 DNA reads as TGTGCCAGCAGCTTAGGCAGGGGGCAAGATGAAGCTTTCTTT. Encoded protein: CASSLGRGQDEAFF.

The chain uses TRBV5-1 and TRBJ1-1; 7 bases are shared with TRBD1. Trimming cost V 0 bases and J 4 bases; bases outside gene matches: 3. This CDR3 spans 14 amino acids. Per the germline V gene, CDR1 is SGHRS and CDR2 is YFSETQ. This chain's CDR3 is CASSLAGGTTEAFF. The DNA for the CDR3 is TGCGCCAGCAGCTTGGCAGGGGGTACCACTGAAGCTTTCTTT. The complete variable domain, with remaining parts taken from reference TRBV5-1 and TRBJ1-1, reads KAGVTQTPRYLIKTRGQQVTLSCSPISGHRSVSWYQQTPGQGLQFLFEYFSETQRNKGNFPGRFSGRQFSNSRSEMNVSTLELGDSALYLCASSLAGGTTEAFFGQGTRLTVV.